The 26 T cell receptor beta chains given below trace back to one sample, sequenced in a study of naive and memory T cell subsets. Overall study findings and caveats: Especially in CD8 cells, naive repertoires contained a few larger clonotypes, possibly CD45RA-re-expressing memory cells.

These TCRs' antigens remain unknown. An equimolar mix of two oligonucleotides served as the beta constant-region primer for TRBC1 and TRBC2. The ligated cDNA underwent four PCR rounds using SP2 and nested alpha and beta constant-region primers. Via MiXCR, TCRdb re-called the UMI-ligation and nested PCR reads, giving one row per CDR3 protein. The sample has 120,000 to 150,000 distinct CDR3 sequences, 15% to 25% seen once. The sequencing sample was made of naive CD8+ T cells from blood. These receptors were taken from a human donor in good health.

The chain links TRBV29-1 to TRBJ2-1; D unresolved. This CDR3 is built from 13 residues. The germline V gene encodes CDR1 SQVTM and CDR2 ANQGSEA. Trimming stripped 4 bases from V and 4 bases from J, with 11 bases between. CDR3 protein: CSVGLPTYNEQFF. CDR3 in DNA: TGCAGCGTTGGCCTCCCAACTTACAATGAGCAGTTCTTC.

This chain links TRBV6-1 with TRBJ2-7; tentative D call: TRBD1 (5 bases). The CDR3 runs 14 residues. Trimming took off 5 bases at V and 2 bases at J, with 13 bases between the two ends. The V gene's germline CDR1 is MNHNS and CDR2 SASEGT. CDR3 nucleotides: TGTGCCAGCAGTAAATTACAGGAGACCTACGAGCAGTACTTC. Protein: CASSKLQETYEQYF.

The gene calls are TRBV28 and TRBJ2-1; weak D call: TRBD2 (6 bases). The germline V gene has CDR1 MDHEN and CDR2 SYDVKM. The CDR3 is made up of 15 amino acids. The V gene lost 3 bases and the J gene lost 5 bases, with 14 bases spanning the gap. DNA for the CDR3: TGTGCCAGCAGTTTTTGGGTTGTAGCGGACAATGAGCAGTTCTTC. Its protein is CASSFWVVADNEQFF.

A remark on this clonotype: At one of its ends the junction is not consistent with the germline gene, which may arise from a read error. The CDR3 bases are TGTGCCAGCACCCTTACAGGTCGTCAAGATACCCAGTACTTC. Protein: CASTLTGRQDTQYF. This chain joins TRBV6-6 and TRBJ2-5, with TRBD1 as a possible D gene (5 bases). From germline, CDR1 is MNHNY and CDR2 SVGAGI (reference sequence). This CDR3 has 14 residues.

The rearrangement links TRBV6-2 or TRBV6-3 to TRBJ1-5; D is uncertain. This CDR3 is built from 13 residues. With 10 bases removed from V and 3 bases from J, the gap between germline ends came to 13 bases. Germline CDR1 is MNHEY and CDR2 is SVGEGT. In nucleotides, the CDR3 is TGTGCCACCACGACTTGGGTCAATCAGCCCCAGCATTTT. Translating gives CATTTWVNQPQHF.

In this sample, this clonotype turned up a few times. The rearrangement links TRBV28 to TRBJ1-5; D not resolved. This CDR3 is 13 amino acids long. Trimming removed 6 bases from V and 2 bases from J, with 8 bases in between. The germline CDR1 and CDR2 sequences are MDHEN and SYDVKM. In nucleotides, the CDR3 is TGTGCCAGCAGGGTATCCGGCAATCAGCCCCAGCATTTT. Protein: CASRVSGNQPQHF.

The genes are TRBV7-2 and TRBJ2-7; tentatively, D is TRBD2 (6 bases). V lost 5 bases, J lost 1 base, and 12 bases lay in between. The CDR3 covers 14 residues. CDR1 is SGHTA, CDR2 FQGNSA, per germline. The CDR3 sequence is CASSPAGLSYEQYF. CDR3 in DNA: TGTGCCAGCAGCCCGGCGGGGCTTTCCTACGAGCAGTACTTC.

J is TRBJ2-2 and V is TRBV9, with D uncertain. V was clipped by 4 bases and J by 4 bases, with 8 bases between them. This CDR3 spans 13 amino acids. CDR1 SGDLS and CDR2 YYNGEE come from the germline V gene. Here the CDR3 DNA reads TGTGCCAGCAGCCTACCAGGCACCGGGGAGCTGTTTTTT. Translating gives CASSLPGTGELFF.

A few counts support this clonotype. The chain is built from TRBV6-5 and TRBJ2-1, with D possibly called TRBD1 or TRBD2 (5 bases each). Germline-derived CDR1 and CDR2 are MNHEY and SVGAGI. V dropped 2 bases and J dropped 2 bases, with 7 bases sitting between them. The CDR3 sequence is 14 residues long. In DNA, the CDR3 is TGTGCCAGCAGTTACGGGACCACCTACAATGAGCAGTTCTTC. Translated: CASSYGTTYNEQFF.

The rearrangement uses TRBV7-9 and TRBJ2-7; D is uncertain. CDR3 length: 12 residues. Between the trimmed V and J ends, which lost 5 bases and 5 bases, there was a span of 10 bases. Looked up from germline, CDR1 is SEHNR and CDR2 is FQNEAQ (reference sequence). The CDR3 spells CASSEVTHEQYF. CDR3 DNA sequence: TGTGCCAGCAGCGAGGTGACCCACGAGCAGTACTTC.

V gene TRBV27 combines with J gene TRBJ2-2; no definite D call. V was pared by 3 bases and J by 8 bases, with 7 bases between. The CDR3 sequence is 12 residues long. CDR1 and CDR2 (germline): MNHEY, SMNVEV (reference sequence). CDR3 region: CASSFRLGELFF. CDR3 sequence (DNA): TGTGCCAGCAGTTTTCGGTTAGGGGAGCTGTTTTTT.

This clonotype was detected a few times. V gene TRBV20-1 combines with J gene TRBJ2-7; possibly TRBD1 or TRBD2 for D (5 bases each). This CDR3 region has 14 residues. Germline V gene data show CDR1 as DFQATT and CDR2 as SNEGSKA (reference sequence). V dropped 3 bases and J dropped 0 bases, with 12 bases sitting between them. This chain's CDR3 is CSASGTANSYEQYF. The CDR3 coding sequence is TGCAGTGCTAGTGGGACCGCCAACTCCTACGAGCAGTACTTC.

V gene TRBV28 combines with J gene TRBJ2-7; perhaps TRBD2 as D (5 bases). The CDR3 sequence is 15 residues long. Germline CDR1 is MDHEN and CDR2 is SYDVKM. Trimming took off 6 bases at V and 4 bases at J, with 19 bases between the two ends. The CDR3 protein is CASSTPRTSRYEQYF. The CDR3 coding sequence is TGTGCCAGCAGCACCCCCCGCACTAGTCGGTACGAGCAGTACTTC.

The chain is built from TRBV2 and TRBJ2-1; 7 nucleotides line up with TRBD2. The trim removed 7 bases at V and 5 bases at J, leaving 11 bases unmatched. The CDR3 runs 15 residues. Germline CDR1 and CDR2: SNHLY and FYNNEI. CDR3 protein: CASILHRDYDNEQFF. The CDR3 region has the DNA TGTGCCAGCATTCTCCATCGGGACTATGACAATGAGCAGTTCTTC.

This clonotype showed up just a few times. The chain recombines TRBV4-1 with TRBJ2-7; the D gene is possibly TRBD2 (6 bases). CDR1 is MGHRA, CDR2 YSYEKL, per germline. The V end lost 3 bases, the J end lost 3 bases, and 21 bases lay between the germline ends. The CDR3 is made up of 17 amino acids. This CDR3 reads CASSHGPEGLGYYEQYF. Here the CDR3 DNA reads TGCGCCAGCAGCCATGGTCCGGAGGGTCTAGGGTACTACGAGCAGTACTTC.

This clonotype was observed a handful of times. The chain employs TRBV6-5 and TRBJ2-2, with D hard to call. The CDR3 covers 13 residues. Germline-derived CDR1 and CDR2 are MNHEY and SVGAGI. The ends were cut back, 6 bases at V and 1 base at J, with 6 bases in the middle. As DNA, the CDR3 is TGTGCCAGCAGGCACATGAACACCGGGGAGCTGTTTTTT. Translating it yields CASRHMNTGELFF.

CDR3 in amino acids: CSVGGVGGTRTDTQYF. The CDR3 region has the DNA TGCAGCGTTGGAGGGGTCGGGGGGACTCGCACAGATACGCAGTATTTT. V and J are TRBV29-1 and TRBJ2-3; 7 nucleotides line up with TRBD2. Germline V gene sequence: CDR1 SQVTM, CDR2 ANQGSEA. V lost 4 bases and J lost 1; bases outside the gene matches: 11. The CDR3 is 16 amino acids.

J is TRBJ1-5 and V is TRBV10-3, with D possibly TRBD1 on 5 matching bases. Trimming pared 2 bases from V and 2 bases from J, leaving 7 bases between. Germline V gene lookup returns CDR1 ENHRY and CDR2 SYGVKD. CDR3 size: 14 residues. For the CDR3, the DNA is TGTGCCATCAGTGAGGTACAGGGCAATCAGCCCCAGCATTTT. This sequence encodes CAISEVQGNQPQHF.

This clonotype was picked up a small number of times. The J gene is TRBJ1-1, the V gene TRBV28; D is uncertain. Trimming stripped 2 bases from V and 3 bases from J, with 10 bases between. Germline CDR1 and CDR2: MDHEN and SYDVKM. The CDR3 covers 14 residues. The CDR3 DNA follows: TGTGCCAGCAGTTTAACGGGCGGGTACACTGAAGCTTTCTTT. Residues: CASSLTGGYTEAFF. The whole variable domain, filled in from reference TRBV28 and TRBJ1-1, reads DVKVTQSSRYLVKRTGEKVFLECVQDMDHENMFWYRQDPGLGLRLIYFSYDVKMKEKGDIPEGYSVSREKKERFSLILESASTNQTSMYLCASSLTGGYTEAFFGQGTRLTVV.

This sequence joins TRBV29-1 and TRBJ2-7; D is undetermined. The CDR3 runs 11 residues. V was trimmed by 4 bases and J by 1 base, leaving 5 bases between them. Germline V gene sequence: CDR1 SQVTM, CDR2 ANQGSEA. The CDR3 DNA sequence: TGCAGCGTTGGAACGTCCTACGAGCAGTACTTC. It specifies CSVGTSYEQYF.

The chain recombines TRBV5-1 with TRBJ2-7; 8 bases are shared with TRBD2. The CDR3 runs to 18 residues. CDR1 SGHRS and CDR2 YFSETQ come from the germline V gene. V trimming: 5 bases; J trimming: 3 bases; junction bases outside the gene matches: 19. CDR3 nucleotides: TGCGCCAGCAGTATTCCCAAGGGCGGGAGGCCCGACCTCTACGAGCAGTACTTC. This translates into CASSIPKGGRPDLYEQYF.

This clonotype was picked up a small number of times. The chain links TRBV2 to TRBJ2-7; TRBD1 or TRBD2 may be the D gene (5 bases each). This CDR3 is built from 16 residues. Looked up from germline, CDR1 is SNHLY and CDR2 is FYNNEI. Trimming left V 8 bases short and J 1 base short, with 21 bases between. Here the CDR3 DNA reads TGTGCCAGCTCTGACTCGTGGGGGTTATCGTCCTACGAGCAGTACTTC. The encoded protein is CASSDSWGLSSYEQYF.

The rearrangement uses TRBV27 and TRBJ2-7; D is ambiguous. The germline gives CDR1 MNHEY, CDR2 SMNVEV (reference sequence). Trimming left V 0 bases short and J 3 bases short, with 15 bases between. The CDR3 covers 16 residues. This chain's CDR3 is CASSLSNLVARYEQYF. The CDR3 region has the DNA TGTGCCAGCAGTTTATCGAACCTAGTCGCCCGCTACGAGCAGTACTTC.

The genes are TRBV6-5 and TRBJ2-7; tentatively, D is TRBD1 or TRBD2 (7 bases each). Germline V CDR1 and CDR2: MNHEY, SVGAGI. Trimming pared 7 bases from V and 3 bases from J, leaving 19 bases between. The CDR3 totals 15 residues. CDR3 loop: CASTFQGDYIYEQYF. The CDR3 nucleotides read TGTGCCAGCACTTTTCAGGGGGACTACATCTACGAGCAGTACTTC.

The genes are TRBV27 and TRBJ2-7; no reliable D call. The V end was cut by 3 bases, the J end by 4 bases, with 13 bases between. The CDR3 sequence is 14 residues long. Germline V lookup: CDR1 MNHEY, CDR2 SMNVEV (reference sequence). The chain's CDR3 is CASSFGSEQYEQYF. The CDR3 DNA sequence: TGTGCCAGCAGTTTTGGCAGCGAGCAGTACGAGCAGTACTTC.

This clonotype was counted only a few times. This chain's CDR3 is CASSEDPDEKLFF. CDR3 DNA sequence: TGTGCCAGCAGTGAAGACCCCGACGAAAAACTGTTTTTT. The chain links TRBV6-4 to TRBJ1-4; D is unclear. In germline, CDR1 is MRHNA, CDR2 SNTAGT. Deletions cut 3 bases from V and 8 bases from J, with 10 bases between. CDR3 length: 13 residues.